A selection of T cell receptor beta chains follows, all from one sample in a study of cytomegalovirus exposure and HLA in healthy donors. Repertoires were generated with immunoSEQ multiplex PCR, while TCRdb's copy carries only in-frame clones and drops some. The data show 130,000 or so clones, over 70% seen once. Material for sequencing was PBMCs. The receptors come from a woman aged 40 to 49 in good health and CMV-seropositive. Each CDR3 is given with its conserved first and last residue. Fields, in order: CDR3 length, D gene, clone size, V gene, J gene, CDR3 protein, CDR3 DNA. The D gene is left open where the match is weak. A row's size may be missing; if present it is once, few, many or a size class.

CDR3 length: 14; D gene: TRBD1; clone size: NA; V gene: TRBV6-1; J gene: TRBJ1-4; CDR3 protein: CASSTGGGNEKLFF; CDR3 DNA: TGTGCCAGCAGTACAGGGGGGGGTAATGAAAAACTGTTTTTT
CDR3 length: 13; D gene: NA; clone size: once; V gene: TRBV6-5; J gene: TRBJ2-3; CDR3 protein: CASSRLGTDTQYF; CDR3 DNA: TGTGCCAGCAGTAGACTCGGTACAGATACGCAGTATTTT
CDR3 length: 15; D gene: TRBD1; clone size: NA; V gene: TRBV10-3; J gene: TRBJ1-1; CDR3 protein: CAISYYGQGNTEAFF; CDR3 DNA: TGTGCCATCAGTTACTACGGACAGGGGAACACTGAAGCTTTCTTT
CDR3 length: 14; D gene: TRBD1; clone size: NA; V gene: TRBV11-2; J gene: TRBJ2-7; CDR3 protein: CASLKTGVTYEQYF; CDR3 DNA: TGTGCCAGCTTAAAAACAGGGGTAACCTACGAGCAGTACTTC
CDR3 length: 12; D gene: NA; clone size: NA; V gene: TRBV5-6; J gene: TRBJ1-2; CDR3 protein: CASSLSGWGYTF; CDR3 DNA: TGTGCCAGCAGCTTGTCAGGGTGGGGCTACACCTTC
CDR3 length: 13; D gene: NA; clone size: NA; V gene: TRBV29-1; J gene: TRBJ2-6; CDR3 protein: CSVETSGANVLTF; CDR3 DNA: TGCAGCGTTGAGACTTCGGGGGCCAACGTCCTGACTTTC
CDR3 length: 14; D gene: NA; clone size: NA; V gene: TRBV5-1; J gene: TRBJ1-1; CDR3 protein: CASSLPGGRTEAFF; CDR3 DNA: TGCGCCAGCAGCTTGCCCGGGGGTCGGACTGAAGCTTTCTTT
CDR3 length: 14; D gene: TRBD1; clone size: few; V gene: TRBV6-1; J gene: TRBJ2-7; CDR3 protein: CASMKRTGGYEQYF; CDR3 DNA: TGTGCCAGCATGAAGAGGACAGGGGGTTACGAGCAGTACTTC
CDR3 length: 16; D gene: TRBD2; clone size: NA; V gene: TRBV4-2; J gene: TRBJ2-3; CDR3 protein: CASSQDWAGAADTQYF; CDR3 DNA: TGTGCCAGCAGCCAAGATTGGGCGGGAGCAGCAGATACGCAGTATTTT
CDR3 length: 16; D gene: TRBD1; clone size: NA; V gene: TRBV6-6; J gene: TRBJ2-7; CDR3 protein: CASSYSGTGTTYEQYF; CDR3 DNA: TGTGCCAGCAGTTACTCAGGGACAGGGACGACCTACGAGCAGTACTTC
CDR3 length: 12; D gene: NA; clone size: NA; V gene: TRBV5-1; J gene: TRBJ1-1; CDR3 protein: CASSEPTGRAFF; CDR3 DNA: TGCGCCAGCAGCGAACCGACAGGCAGGGCTTTCTTT
CDR3 length: 14; D gene: TRBD1; clone size: few; V gene: TRBV7-6; J gene: TRBJ2-7; CDR3 protein: CASSRETGGNEQYF; CDR3 DNA: TGTGCCAGCAGCCGCGAAACAGGGGGGAACGAGCAGTACTTC
CDR3 length: 14; D gene: NA; clone size: few; V gene: TRBV6-5; J gene: TRBJ1-5; CDR3 protein: CASSDREANQPQHF; CDR3 DNA: TGTGCCAGCAGTGACAGAGAAGCAAATCAGCCCCAGCATTTT
CDR3 length: 15; D gene: TRBD2; clone size: NA; V gene: TRBV29-1; J gene: TRBJ2-1; CDR3 protein: CSGKPGLASPNEQFF; CDR3 DNA: TGCAGCGGGAAACCGGGACTAGCTTCTCCGAATGAGCAGTTCTTC
CDR3 length: 15; D gene: TRBD1; clone size: NA; V gene: TRBV4-2; J gene: TRBJ2-7; CDR3 protein: CASSRSGTESYEQYF; CDR3 DNA: TGTGCCAGCAGCCGGTCCGGGACAGAGTCCTACGAGCAGTACTTC
CDR3 length: 15; D gene: NA; clone size: NA; V gene: TRBV19; J gene: TRBJ2-3; CDR3 protein: CASKTGEATTDTQYF; CDR3 DNA: TGTGCCAGTAAAACAGGGGAGGCGACCACAGATACGCAGTATTTT
CDR3 length: 16; D gene: TRBD1; clone size: few; V gene: TRBV4-3; J gene: TRBJ1-1; CDR3 protein: CASSQAGQVMNTEAFF; CDR3 DNA: TGCGCCAGCAGCCAAGCTGGACAGGTAATGAACACTGAAGCTTTCTTT
CDR3 length: 13; D gene: TRBD2; clone size: few; V gene: TRBV29-1; J gene: TRBJ2-3; CDR3 protein: CSVDSGGTDTQYF; CDR3 DNA: TGCAGCGTTGACAGCGGGGGCACAGATACGCAGTATTTT
CDR3 length: 15; D gene: NA; clone size: few; V gene: TRBV7-2; J gene: TRBJ1-4; CDR3 protein: CASSSQTGHNEKLFF; CDR3 DNA: TGTGCCAGCAGCTCTCAGACAGGCCACAATGAAAAACTGTTTTTT
CDR3 length: 13; D gene: TRBD1; clone size: NA; V gene: TRBV19; J gene: TRBJ1-2; CDR3 protein: CASSIRQGGGYTF; CDR3 DNA: TGTGCCAGTAGTATTAGACAGGGTGGCGGCTACACCTTC
CDR3 length: 15; D gene: NA; clone size: NA; V gene: TRBV28; J gene: TRBJ1-2; CDR3 protein: CASIPEVAGVGGYTF; CDR3 DNA: TGTGCCAGCATCCCTGAGGTAGCAGGGGTGGGTGGCTACACCTTC
CDR3 length: 17; D gene: TRBD2; clone size: NA; V gene: TRBV7-9; J gene: TRBJ2-5; CDR3 protein: CASSFPGLAGGQETQYF; CDR3 DNA: TGTGCCAGCAGCTTCCCGGGACTAGCGGGGGGTCAAGAGACCCAGTACTTC
CDR3 length: 15; D gene: TRBD1; clone size: NA; V gene: TRBV6-6; J gene: TRBJ1-5; CDR3 protein: CASSYDGQGGEPQHF; CDR3 DNA: TGTGCCAGCAGTTACGACGGACAGGGGGGTGAGCCCCAGCATTTT
CDR3 length: 15; D gene: NA; clone size: once; V gene: TRBV6-1; J gene: TRBJ2-3; CDR3 protein: CASSEWPSIPDTQYF; CDR3 DNA: TGTGCCAGCAGTGAATGGCCATCGATACCAGATACGCAGTATTTT
CDR3 length: 13; D gene: NA; clone size: NA; V gene: TRBV6-5; J gene: TRBJ1-2; CDR3 protein: CASRSTGSYGYTF; CDR3 DNA: TGTGCCAGCAGGTCCACAGGGAGCTATGGCTACACCTTC
CDR3 length: 12; D gene: NA; clone size: few; V gene: TRBV30; J gene: TRBJ1-1; CDR3 protein: CAWTDMNTEAFF; CDR3 DNA: TGTGCCTGGACAGACATGAACACTGAAGCTTTCTTT
CDR3 length: 15; D gene: NA; clone size: NA; V gene: TRBV6-5; J gene: TRBJ2-1; CDR3 protein: CASSRTIRAFYEQFF; CDR3 DNA: TGTGCCAGCAGTCGGACTATCCGAGCCTTTTATGAGCAGTTCTTC
CDR3 length: 14; D gene: NA; clone size: NA; V gene: TRBV6-1; J gene: TRBJ2-1; CDR3 protein: CASSGGRGVNEQFF; CDR3 DNA: TGTGCCAGCAGTGGGGGCAGGGGCGTCAATGAGCAGTTCTTC
CDR3 length: 16; D gene: NA; clone size: once; V gene: TRBV2; J gene: TRBJ1-1; CDR3 protein: CASSGGQLQRGTEAFF; CDR3 DNA: TGTGCCAGCAGTGGAGGACAGCTTCAGAGAGGAACTGAAGCTTTCTTT
CDR3 length: 14; D gene: TRBD1; clone size: NA; V gene: TRBV28; J gene: TRBJ2-7; CDR3 protein: CASSLGTGPSGQYF; CDR3 DNA: TGTGCCAGCAGTTTAGGGACAGGTCCCTCGGGGCAGTACTTC
CDR3 length: 13; D gene: TRBD1; clone size: NA; V gene: TRBV5-5; J gene: TRBJ1-2; CDR3 protein: CASTGQGFYGYTF; CDR3 DNA: TGTGCCAGCACGGGACAGGGTTTCTATGGCTACACCTTC
CDR3 length: 14; D gene: TRBD1; clone size: NA; V gene: TRBV18; J gene: TRBJ2-7; CDR3 protein: CASSQGQGGYEQYF; CDR3 DNA: TGTGCCAGCTCACAGGGACAGGGAGGATACGAGCAGTACTTC
CDR3 length: 16; D gene: NA; clone size: NA; V gene: TRBV6-1; J gene: TRBJ1-5; CDR3 protein: CASSENIGAGNQPQHF; CDR3 DNA: TGTGCCAGCAGTGAAAATATAGGGGCTGGCAATCAGCCCCAGCATTTT
CDR3 length: 13; D gene: NA; clone size: NA; V gene: TRBV30; J gene: TRBJ2-3; CDR3 protein: CAWSVSSTDTQYF; CDR3 DNA: TGTGCCTGGAGTGTGAGTAGCACAGATACGCAGTATTTT
CDR3 length: 15; D gene: TRBD1; clone size: NA; V gene: TRBV18; J gene: TRBJ1-2; CDR3 protein: CASSPGQGARYGYTF; CDR3 DNA: TGTGCCAGCTCACCCGGACAGGGAGCTCGCTATGGCTACACCTTC
CDR3 length: 14; D gene: NA; clone size: NA; V gene: TRBV6-5; J gene: TRBJ1-2; CDR3 protein: CASGVFKPGAGYTF; CDR3 DNA: TGTGCCAGCGGGGTTTTCAAGCCAGGGGCTGGCTACACCTTC
CDR3 length: 16; D gene: TRBD1; clone size: NA; V gene: TRBV5-6; J gene: TRBJ1-2; CDR3 protein: CASSPGAGQPRGGYTF; CDR3 DNA: TGTGCCAGCAGCCCTGGCGCGGGACAGCCCCGGGGAGGCTACACCTTC
CDR3 length: 13; D gene: TRBD1; clone size: NA; V gene: TRBV29-1; J gene: TRBJ2-3; CDR3 protein: CSVDRGLPDTQYF; CDR3 DNA: TGCAGCGTCGACAGGGGGCTTCCAGATACGCAGTATTTT
CDR3 length: 15; D gene: TRBD1; clone size: NA; V gene: TRBV5-5; J gene: TRBJ2-5; CDR3 protein: CASSLGTGGKETQYF; CDR3 DNA: TGTGCCAGCAGCTTGGGGACAGGGGGCAAAGAGACCCAGTACTTC
CDR3 length: 16; D gene: TRBD1; clone size: NA; V gene: TRBV5-4; J gene: TRBJ2-2; CDR3 protein: CASSGRGQGSVGELFF; CDR3 DNA: TGTGCCAGCAGCGGAAGGGGACAGGGATCGGTCGGGGAGCTGTTTTTT
CDR3 length: 16; D gene: NA; clone size: NA; V gene: TRBV5-1; J gene: TRBJ2-1; CDR3 protein: CASSSMGHESYNEQFF; CDR3 DNA: TGCGCCAGCAGCTCCATGGGACACGAGTCCTACAATGAGCAGTTCTTC
CDR3 length: 16; D gene: NA; clone size: NA; V gene: TRBV28; J gene: TRBJ1-1; CDR3 protein: CATRPGQSRGNTEAFF; CDR3 DNA: TGTGCCACACGACCAGGGCAGTCTAGGGGGAACACTGAAGCTTTCTTT
CDR3 length: 15; D gene: NA; clone size: NA; V gene: TRBV7-8; J gene: TRBJ1-4; CDR3 protein: CASSRDGFSVEKLFF; CDR3 DNA: TGTGCCAGCAGCCGAGACGGGTTTTCTGTTGAAAAACTGTTTTTT
CDR3 length: 15; D gene: NA; clone size: NA; V gene: TRBV6-1; J gene: TRBJ1-5; CDR3 protein: CASSATGQINQPQHF; CDR3 DNA: TGTGCCAGCAGTGCCACCGGACAAATAAATCAGCCCCAGCATTTT
CDR3 length: 15; D gene: TRBD2; clone size: NA; V gene: TRBV5-1; J gene: TRBJ2-1; CDR3 protein: CASSLQTSGRDEQFF; CDR3 DNA: TGCGCCAGCAGCTTACAAACTAGCGGGAGAGATGAGCAGTTCTTC
CDR3 length: 14; D gene: NA; clone size: NA; V gene: TRBV1; J gene: TRBJ1-5; CDR3 protein: CTGKTGEGNQPQHF; CDR3 DNA: TGCACCGGCAAAACAGGGGAAGGCAATCAGCCCCAGCATTTT
CDR3 length: 15; D gene: NA; clone size: NA; V gene: TRBV7-9; J gene: TRBJ1-6; CDR3 protein: CASSPLELLYSPLHF; CDR3 DNA: TGTGCCAGCAGTCCCCTAGAACTATTATATTCACCCCTCCACTTT
CDR3 length: 12; D gene: TRBD1; clone size: NA; V gene: TRBV2; J gene: TRBJ1-4; CDR3 protein: CARRGDREKLFF; CDR3 DNA: TGTGCGAGACGGGGGGACAGGGAAAAACTGTTTTTT
CDR3 length: 16; D gene: NA; clone size: NA; V gene: TRBV18; J gene: TRBJ1-5; CDR3 protein: CASSLTGGPSNQPQHF; CDR3 DNA: TGTGCCAGCTCACTGACAGGAGGCCCCAGCAATCAGCCCCAGCATTTT